These 6 T cell receptor beta chains originate from one sample sequenced in a study of OX40 agonist ivuxolimab in advanced cancers. Receptor amplification or capture employed the immunoSEQ multiplex PCR assay. This is the immuneACCESS table as TCRdb keeps it, with only in-frame sequences that have V and J called. A part of the clones is gone; compared with another copy, unresolved V genes explain less than half, and the rest is unexplained. Here the sample has 55,000 to 90,000 clones; 70% to 90% occur a single time. The ten largest clonotypes hold more than 2.5% of the sample. The source material was CD4+ or CD8+ T cells sorted from blood, sampled in a trial of the OX40 agonist ivuxolimab. These receptors all come from an adult with an advanced solid tumor such as melanoma, head and neck, liver or kidney cancer.

This chain links TRBV19 with TRBJ2-5; 9 bases fit TRBD1. This CDR3 spans 15 amino acids. CDR1 and CDR2 (germline): LNHDA, SQIVND (reference sequence). Trimming removed 1 base from V and 4 bases from J; junction bases left unmatched: 4. Written as DNA, the CDR3 is TGTGCCAGTAGTATAGGGGGACAGGGCCGAGAGACCCAGTACTTC. It specifies CASSIGGQGRETQYF.

This chain joins TRBV4-1 and TRBJ2-2; D ambiguous. CDR1 is MGHRA and CDR2 is YSYEKL in the germline V gene. V lost 4 bases to trimming and J lost 6 bases, with 6 bases between them. This CDR3 comprises 12 residues. The CDR3 loop reads CASSPDSGELFF. CDR3 sequence (DNA): TGCGCCAGCAGCCCTGACTCCGGGGAGCTGTTTTTT.

The chain links TRBV20-1 to TRBJ2-3; no clear D gene. V gave up 5 bases and J gave up 4 bases, with 7 bases separating them. Germline V lookup: CDR1 DFQATT, CDR2 SNEGSKA (reference sequence). This CDR3 spans 11 amino acids. CDR3 bases: TGCAGTGCTCCCTTTCCAGATACGCAGTATTTT. Translating gives CSAPFPDTQYF.

Only one count was recorded for this clone. CDR3 sequence reads: CASSTTGSTDTQYF. In DNA, the CDR3 is TGTGCCAGCAGCACTACAGGTTCAACAGATACGCAGTATTTT. The chain has TRBV7-8 and TRBJ2-3; D is possibly TRBD1 (5 bases). Looked up from germline, CDR1 is SGHVS and CDR2 is FQNEAQ. Deletions cut 5 bases from V and 3 bases from J, with 12 bases between. There are 14 residues in the CDR3.

The CDR3 is CASSQGQGAYNEQFF. Here the CDR3 DNA reads TGTGCCAGCTCACAGGGACAGGGGGCCTACAATGAGCAGTTCTTC. The chain is built from TRBV18 and TRBJ2-1, with TRBD1 matching 11 bases. Germline CDR1 is KGHSH and CDR2 is LQKENI. The CDR3 covers 15 residues. After removal of 4 bases from V and 2 bases from J, the junction contained 1 base not matched to a gene.

For the CDR3, the DNA is TGCGCCAGCAGCCGTGGACAGGGGGCGGATGAAAAACTGTTTTTT. This gives the protein CASSRGQGADEKLFF. This sequence joins TRBV4-3 and TRBJ1-4; 11 nucleotides align to TRBD1. Germline V gives CDR1 LGHNA, CDR2 YSLEER. J gave up 6 bases and V 4 bases, and 4 bases lay outside the gene matches. This CDR3 is built from 15 residues.